This T cell receptor (beta chain) was recorded in a study of blood T cells in healthy people across ages. General study results and limits: More naive CD4+ cells and higher diversity marked long-lived donors relative to aged donors.

Then a second PCR, running roughly 7 to 12 cycles, was carried out with a sample-barcoded 5' primer and a J-beta primer mix. MiXCR, run by TCRdb on the 5' RACE reads, gives a single entry per CDR3 protein. The data hold some 900,000 distinct CDR3 sequences, with 40% to 60% observed a single time. The people who gave samples were healthy Caucasians from Russia, aged roughly 6 to 100. On this clonotype: Its antigen is not identified.

V was clipped by 5 bases and J by 7 bases, with 17 bases between them. Germline assignment: CDR1 SGHTA and CDR2 FQGNSA. The length of the CDR3 is 14 residues. The sequencing input was blood. J is TRBJ1-2 and V is TRBV7-2; D unclear. This clonotype originated in a man aged 25-45 years in good health. CDR3 nucleotides: TGTGCCAGCAGCCGTATCCAGGCGGGAGGTGGCTACACCTTC. This codes for CASSRIQAGGGYTF.